This T cell receptor (beta chain) was identified during a study of blood T cell repertoires in COVID-19. About the research overall: Samples came from the United States, Italy and Spain, spanning acute and convalescent COVID-19. The cDNA or gDNA used as material had been derived from T cells, B-cell-depleted T cells, or PBMCs.

Authors' methods: Estimation of nucleated cell counts relied on the amplification of reference gene primers. The table came from immunoSEQ multiplex PCR; TCRdb's copy has only in-frame clones and leaves some out. Clonal size and the V and J genes are those of that table, whereas D and trimming came from the DNA. The sample lists roughly 62,000 clones; about 86% were seen once. Trimming removed 6 bases from V and 3 bases from J; junction bases left unmatched: 3. CDR3 length equals 14 residues. The germline gives CDR1 SQVTM, CDR2 ANQGSEA. The Seattle patients joined while their infection was active and were tracked longitudinally afterward.

This TCR came from a man older than 75 with COVID-19, enrolled during active disease. The source material was peripheral blood. The chain combines TRBV29-1 with TRBJ2-3; 13 bases line up with TRBD2. The CDR3 DNA sequence: TGCAGCGTCCGGACTAGCGGGAGAACAGATACGCAGTATTTT. It yields the protein CSVRTSGRTDTQYF.